This T cell receptor (beta chain) stems from a study of T cells expressing NK-cell markers (dated by TCRdb to between 2020 and 2021). With respect to the entire study: Three sorted T-cell subsets (CD3+CD56+NKG2C+, CD3+CD56+NKG2C- and CD3+CD56-NKG2C+) from eight donors had their TCR beta-chain repertoires profiled. Of the eight sequenced donors, seven were found to be HCMV-seropositive and one was found to be HCMV-seronegative. The eight sequenced donors were randomly selected healthy volunteers, three men and five women. Libraries were sequenced as 2 x 150 bp reads on Illumina HiSeq 2000/2500, MiSeq or NextSeq.

Sequenced using an Illumina HiSeq 2000. TCR beta cDNA libraries were made by 5'RACE template switching that added a universal primer site and unique molecular identifiers. Synthesis of cDNA was primed from the TCR beta constant segment and was followed by two consecutive PCR amplification steps. The study's own analysis went as follows. MIGEC was used to demultiplex reads and group the reads by UMI, and MiTCR was used to assemble and quantify clonotypes. To remove erroneous sequences, TCR cDNA sequences were retained only when supported by two or more reads. The tcR package was used for downstream repertoire analysis, and clonotypes were matched across fractions by CDR3 nucleotide sequence plus V segment. VDJmatch was used to annotate antigen specificity against VDJdb, with one amino acid substitution in CDR3 allowed. TCRdb reprocessed the reads, reporting each CDR3 protein sequence once and no DNA. The V and J calls were not made by the authors but by TCRdb's processing. This sample's table has entries for fewer than 400,000 distinct CDR3 sequences. Roughly 5.2% of the sample lies in the top ten.

The CDR3 has 15 amino acids, counting the end cysteine and phenylalanine. Only the protein is available. Per the germline V gene, SGDLS is the CDR1 and YYNGEE is the CDR2. A commercial ELISA kit detecting HCMV-specific IgG in serum was used to determine HCMV serostatus. Peripheral blood mononuclear cells were isolated from blood by Ficoll density gradient centrifugation. The paper as a whole reports these results and caveats: In roughly 6 donors, the dominant CD3+CD56+NKG2C+ clonotypes were found to rank among the top 10 CD8+ clonotypes and to make up roughly 1.0-8% of CD8+ T cells. Whether the expanded NKG2C-expressing T cell clones were specific for HCMV antigens was left unclear. Those dominant clonotypes were again the most abundant among CD3+CD56-NKG2C+ cells in a handful of donors, at about 28.3-60.1%.

For this clonotype: The antigen it recognizes is unknown.

Recombination joined TRBV9 with TRBJ2-5. The source material was blood T cells: a sorted CD56 or NKG2C T cell subset, CD4+ or CD8+ T cells, or bulk PBMC T cells (not recorded which). The clonotype comes from a man aged 18-69 years in good health. CDR3 reads: CASSVSEGYQETQYF.